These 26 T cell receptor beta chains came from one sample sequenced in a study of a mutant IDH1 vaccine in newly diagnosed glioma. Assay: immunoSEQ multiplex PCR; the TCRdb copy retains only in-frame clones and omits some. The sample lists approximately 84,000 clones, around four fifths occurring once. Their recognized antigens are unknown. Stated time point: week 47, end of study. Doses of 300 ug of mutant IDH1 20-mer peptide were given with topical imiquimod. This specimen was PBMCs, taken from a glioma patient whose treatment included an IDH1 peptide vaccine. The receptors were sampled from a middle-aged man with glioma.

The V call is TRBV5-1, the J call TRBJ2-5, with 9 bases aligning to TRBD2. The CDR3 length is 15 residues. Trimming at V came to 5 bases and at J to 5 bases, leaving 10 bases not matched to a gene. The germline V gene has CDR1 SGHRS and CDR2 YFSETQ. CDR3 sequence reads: CASSLAGGVLETQYF. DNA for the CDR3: TGCGCCAGCAGTCTGGCGGGAGGGGTATTGGAGACCCAGTACTTC.

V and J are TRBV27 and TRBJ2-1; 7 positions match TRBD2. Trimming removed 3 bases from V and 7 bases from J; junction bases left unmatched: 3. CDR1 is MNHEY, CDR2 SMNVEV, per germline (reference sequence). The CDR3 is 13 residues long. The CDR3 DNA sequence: TGTGCCAGCAGTTTGTGGCGGGAGAATGAGCAGTTCTTC. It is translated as CASSLWRENEQFF.

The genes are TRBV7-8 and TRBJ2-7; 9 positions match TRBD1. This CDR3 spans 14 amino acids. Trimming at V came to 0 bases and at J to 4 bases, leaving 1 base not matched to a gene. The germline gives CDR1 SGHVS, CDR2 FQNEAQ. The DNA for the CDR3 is TGTGCCAGCAGCTTAGCGGACAGGGGTTACGAGCAGTACTTC. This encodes CASSLADRGYEQYF.

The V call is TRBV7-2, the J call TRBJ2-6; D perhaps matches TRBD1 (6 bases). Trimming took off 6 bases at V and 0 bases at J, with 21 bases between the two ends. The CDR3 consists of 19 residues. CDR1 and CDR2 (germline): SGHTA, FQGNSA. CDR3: CASRPTGTVSSSGANVLTF. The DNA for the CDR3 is TGTGCCAGCAGACCAACAGGGACCGTTAGTAGCTCTGGGGCCAACGTCCTGACTTTC.

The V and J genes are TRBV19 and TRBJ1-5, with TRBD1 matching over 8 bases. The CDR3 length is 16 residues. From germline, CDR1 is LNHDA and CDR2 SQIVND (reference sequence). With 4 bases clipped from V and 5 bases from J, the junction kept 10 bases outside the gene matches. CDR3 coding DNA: TGTGCCAGTAGTAGGGCGGGACAGGTCCTCTATCAGCCCCAGCATTTT. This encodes CASSRAGQVLYQPQHF.

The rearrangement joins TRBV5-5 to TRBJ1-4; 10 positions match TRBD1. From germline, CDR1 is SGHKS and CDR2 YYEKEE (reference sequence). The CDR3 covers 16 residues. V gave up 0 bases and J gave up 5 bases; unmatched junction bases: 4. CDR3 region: CASSLERQGANEKLFF. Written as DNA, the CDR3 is TGTGCCAGCAGCTTGGAACGACAGGGGGCGAATGAAAAACTGTTTTTT. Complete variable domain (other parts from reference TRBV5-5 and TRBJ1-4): DAGVTQSPTHLIKTRGQQVTLRCSPISGHKSVSWYQQVLGQGPQFIFQYYEKEERGRGNFPDRFSARQFPNYSSELNVNALLLGDSALYLCASSLERQGANEKLFFGSGTQLSVL.

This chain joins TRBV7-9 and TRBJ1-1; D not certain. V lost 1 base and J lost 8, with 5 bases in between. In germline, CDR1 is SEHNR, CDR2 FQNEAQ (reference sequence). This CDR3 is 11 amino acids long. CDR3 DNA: TGTGCCAGCAGCTTAGGATCCGAAGCTTTCTTT. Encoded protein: CASSLGSEAFF.

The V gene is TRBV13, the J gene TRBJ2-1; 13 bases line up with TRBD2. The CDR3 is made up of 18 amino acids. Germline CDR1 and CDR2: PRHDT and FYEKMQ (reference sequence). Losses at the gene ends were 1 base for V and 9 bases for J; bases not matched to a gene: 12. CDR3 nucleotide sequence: TGTGCCAGCAGCTTAGAGGGCTGGGGACTAGCGGGAAGAGGTGAGCAGTTCTTC. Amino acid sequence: CASSLEGWGLAGRGEQFF.

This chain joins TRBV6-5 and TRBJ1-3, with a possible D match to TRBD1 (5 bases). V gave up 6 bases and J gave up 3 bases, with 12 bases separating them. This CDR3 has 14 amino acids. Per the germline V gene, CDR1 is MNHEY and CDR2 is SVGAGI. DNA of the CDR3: TGTGCCAGCAGAGTCGGGACGGTTGGAAACACCATATATTTT. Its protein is CASRVGTVGNTIYF.

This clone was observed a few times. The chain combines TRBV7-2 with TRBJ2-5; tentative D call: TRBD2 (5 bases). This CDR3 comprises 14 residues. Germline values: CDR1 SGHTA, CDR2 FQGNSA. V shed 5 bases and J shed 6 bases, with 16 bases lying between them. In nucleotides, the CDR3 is TGTGCCAGCAGCCCCGGACTCTCGGGCAAGACCCAGTACTTC. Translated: CASSPGLSGKTQYF.

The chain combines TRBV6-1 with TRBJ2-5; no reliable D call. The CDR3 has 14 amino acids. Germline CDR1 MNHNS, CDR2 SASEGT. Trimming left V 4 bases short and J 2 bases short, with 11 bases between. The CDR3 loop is CASSVVTNQETQYF. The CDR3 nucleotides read TGTGCCAGCAGTGTCGTCACAAATCAAGAGACCCAGTACTTC.

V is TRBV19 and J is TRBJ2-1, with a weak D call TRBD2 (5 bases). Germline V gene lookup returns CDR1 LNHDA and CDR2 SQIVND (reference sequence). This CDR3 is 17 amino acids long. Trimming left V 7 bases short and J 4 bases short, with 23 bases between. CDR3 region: CASTPEAGTDLYNEQFF. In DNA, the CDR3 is TGTGCCAGTACCCCGGAGGCGGGTACAGATCTTTACAATGAGCAGTTCTTC. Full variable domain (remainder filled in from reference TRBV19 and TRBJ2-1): DGGITQSPKYLFRKEGQNVTLSCEQNLNHDAMYWYRQDPGQGLRLIYYSQIVNDFQKGDIAEGYSVSREKKESFPLTVTSAQKNPTAFYLCASTPEAGTDLYNEQFFGPGTRLTVL.

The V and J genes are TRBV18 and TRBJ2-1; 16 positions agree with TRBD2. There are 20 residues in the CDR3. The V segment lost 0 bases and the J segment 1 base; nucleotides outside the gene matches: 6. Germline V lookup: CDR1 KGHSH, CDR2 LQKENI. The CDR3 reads CASSPPGLAGGPRSYNEQFF. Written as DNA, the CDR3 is TGTGCCAGCTCACCACCGGGACTAGCGGGAGGGCCTCGGTCCTACAATGAGCAGTTCTTC.

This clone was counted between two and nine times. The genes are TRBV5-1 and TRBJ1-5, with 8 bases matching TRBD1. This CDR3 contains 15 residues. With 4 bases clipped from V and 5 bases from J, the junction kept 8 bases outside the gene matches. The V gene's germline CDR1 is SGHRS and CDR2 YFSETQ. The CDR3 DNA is TGCGCCAGCAGCCCCGGACAGGGCCTCCATCAGCCCCAGCATTTT. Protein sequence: CASSPGQGLHQPQHF.

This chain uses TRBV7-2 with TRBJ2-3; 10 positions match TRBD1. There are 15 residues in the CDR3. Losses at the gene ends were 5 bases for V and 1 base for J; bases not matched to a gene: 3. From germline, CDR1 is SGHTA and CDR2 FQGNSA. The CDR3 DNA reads TGTGCCAGCAGCCCCGGACAGGGGGGCACAGATACGCAGTATTTT. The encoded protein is CASSPGQGGTDTQYF. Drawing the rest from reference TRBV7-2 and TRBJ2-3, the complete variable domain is GAGVSQSPSNKVTEKGKDVELRCDPISGHTALYWYRQSLGQGLEFLIYFQGNSAPDKSGLPSDRFSAERTGGSVSTLTIQRTQQEDSAVYLCASSPGQGGTDTQYFGPGTRLTVL.

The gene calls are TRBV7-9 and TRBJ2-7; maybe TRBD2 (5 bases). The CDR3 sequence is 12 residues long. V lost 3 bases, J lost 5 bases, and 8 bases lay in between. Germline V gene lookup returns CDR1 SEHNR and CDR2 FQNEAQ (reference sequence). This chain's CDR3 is CASSLRANEQYF. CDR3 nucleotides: TGTGCCAGCAGCTTGCGGGCAAACGAGCAGTACTTC.

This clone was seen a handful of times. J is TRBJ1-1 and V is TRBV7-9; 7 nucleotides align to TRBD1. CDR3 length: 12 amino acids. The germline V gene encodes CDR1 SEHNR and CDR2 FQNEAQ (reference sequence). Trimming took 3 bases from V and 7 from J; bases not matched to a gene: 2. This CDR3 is CASSLGQLEAFF. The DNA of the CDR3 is TGTGCCAGCAGCTTGGGACAGCTTGAAGCTTTCTTT. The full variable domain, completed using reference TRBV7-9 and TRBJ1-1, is DTGVSQNPRHKITKRGQNVTFRCDPISEHNRLYWYRQTLGQGPEFLTYFQNEAQLEKSRLLSDRFSAERPKGSFSTLEIQRTEQGDSAMYLCASSLGQLEAFFGQGTRLTVV.

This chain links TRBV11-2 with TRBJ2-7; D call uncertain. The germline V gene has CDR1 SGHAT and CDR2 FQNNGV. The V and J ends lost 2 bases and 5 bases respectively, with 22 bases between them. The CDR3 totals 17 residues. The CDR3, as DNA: TGTGCCAGCAGCTTATCTTCGTCTGCCAGTTTCATCCACGAGCAGTACTTC. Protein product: CASSLSSSASFIHEQYF.

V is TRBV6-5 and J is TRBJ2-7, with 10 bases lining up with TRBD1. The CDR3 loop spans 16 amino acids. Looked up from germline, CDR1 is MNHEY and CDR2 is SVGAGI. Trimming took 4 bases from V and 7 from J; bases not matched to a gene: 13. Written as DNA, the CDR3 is TGTGCCAGCAGTTTGACAGGGGGCCCGTCCCGGGGAGAGCAGTACTTC. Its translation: CASSLTGGPSRGEQYF.

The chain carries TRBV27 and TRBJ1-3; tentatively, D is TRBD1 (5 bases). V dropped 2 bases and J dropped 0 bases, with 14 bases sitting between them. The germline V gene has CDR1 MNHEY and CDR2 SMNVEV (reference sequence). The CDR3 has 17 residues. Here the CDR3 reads CASSLRGDSYSGNTIYF. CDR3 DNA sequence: TGTGCCAGCAGTTTAAGAGGTGACAGCTACTCTGGAAACACCATATATTTT.

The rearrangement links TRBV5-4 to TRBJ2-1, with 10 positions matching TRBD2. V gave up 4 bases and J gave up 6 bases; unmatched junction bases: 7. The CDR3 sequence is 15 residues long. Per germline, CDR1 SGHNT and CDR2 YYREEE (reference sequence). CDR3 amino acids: CASSEPGLASNEQFF. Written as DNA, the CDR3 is TGTGCCAGCAGCGAGCCGGGACTAGCGTCCAATGAGCAGTTCTTC.

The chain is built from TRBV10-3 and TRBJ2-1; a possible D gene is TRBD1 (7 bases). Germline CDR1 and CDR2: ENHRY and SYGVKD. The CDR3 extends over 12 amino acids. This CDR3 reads CVAGQRYNEQFF. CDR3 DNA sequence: TGTGTCGCGGGACAGAGGTACAATGAGCAGTTCTTC.

The CDR3 protein is CASSLWAGYNTEAFF. CDR3 nucleotides: TGTGCCAGCAGCTTATGGGCAGGATATAACACTGAAGCTTTCTTT. The chain combines TRBV11-1 with TRBJ1-1; D gene ambiguous. V lost 2 bases and J lost 2, with 12 bases in between. The CDR3 covers 15 residues. From germline, CDR1 is SGHAT and CDR2 FQDESV (reference sequence). Full variable domain (rest looked up from reference TRBV11-1 and TRBJ1-1): EAEVAQSPRYKITEKSQAVAFWCDPISGHATLYWYRQILGQGPELLVQFQDESVVDDSQLPKDRFSAERLKGVDSTLKIQPAELGDSAMYLCASSLWAGYNTEAFFGQGTRLTVV.

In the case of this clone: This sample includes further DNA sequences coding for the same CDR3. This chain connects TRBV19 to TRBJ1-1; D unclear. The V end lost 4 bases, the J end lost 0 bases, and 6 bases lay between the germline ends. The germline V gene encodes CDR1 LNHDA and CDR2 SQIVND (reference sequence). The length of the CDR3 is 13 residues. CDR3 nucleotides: TGTGCCAGTAGTACGACGGTGAACACTGAAGCTTTCTTT. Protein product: CASSTTVNTEAFF. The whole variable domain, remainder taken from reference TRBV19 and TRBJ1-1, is DGGITQSPKYLFRKEGQNVTLSCEQNLNHDAMYWYRQDPGQGLRLIYYSQIVNDFQKGDIAEGYSVSREKKESFPLTVTSAQKNPTAFYLCASSTTVNTEAFFGQGTRLTVV.

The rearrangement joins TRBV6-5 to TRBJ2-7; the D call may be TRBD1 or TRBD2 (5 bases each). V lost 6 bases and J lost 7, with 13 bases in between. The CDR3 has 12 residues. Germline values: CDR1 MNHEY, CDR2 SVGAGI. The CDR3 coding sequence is TGTGCCAGCAGCCCCGGGACGGCGGAGCAGTACTTC. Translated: CASSPGTAEQYF.

The CDR3 sequence: CASSNILSGNTIYF. DNA for the CDR3: TGTGCCAGCAGCAACATCCTCTCTGGAAACACCATATATTTT. This chain joins TRBV6-6 and TRBJ1-3; D call uncertain. Deletions cut 6 bases from V and 0 bases from J, with 9 bases between. This CDR3 region has 14 residues. Per the germline V gene, CDR1 is MNHNY and CDR2 is SVGAGI (reference sequence).